The present TCR beta chain was sequenced within a study of T cells in Graves' hyperthyroidism and ophthalmopathy. Findings and limits, study-wide: Most clonotypes expanded in thyroid above 0.001 were likewise present in blood. Stable hyperthyroidism was told apart from ophthalmopathy by a model built on 13 V-J features.

Researchers took RNA transcripts and amplified the TCR beta CDR3 regions from them. A set of HTBI primers served as the primers for a first-round RT-PCR of the TCR CDR3. TCRdb passed the multiplex PCR reads through MiXCR, listing each CDR3 protein once. The sample lists fewer than 400,000 distinct CDR3 sequences; 15% to 17% were seen once. In this sample, this clonotype turned up many times. The antigen remains unidentified. Trimming cost V 0 bases and J 7 bases; bases outside gene matches: 11. The CDR3 covers 18 residues. Germline V CDR1 and CDR2: SGHRS, YFSETQ. Researchers barred patients who had uncontrolled infection, other autoimmune disease, pregnancy or lactation. Blood from later-ophthalmopathy patients was taken at first hyperthyroidism diagnosis.

The sequence was collected from a woman under 30 with Graves' hyperthyroidism that later progressed to Graves' ophthalmopathy. Material for sequencing was blood. This chain connects TRBV5-1 to TRBJ2-2, with 11 bases matching TRBD2. In DNA form, the CDR3 reads TGCGCCAGCAGCTTGGAGGCTAGCGGGAGGCCAGCTGGCGGGGAGCTGTTTTTT. Amino acids: CASSLEASGRPAGGELFF.